This T cell receptor (beta chain) was captured by sequencing in a study of blood T cells in healthy people across ages. The table lists this clonotype with many counts. Its antigen is not known. Every donor gave approximately 10 milliliters of peripheral blood. Whole-study results and caveats: Bulk PBMC profiling left naive and antigen-experienced comparisons inconclusive. CMV status of donors was not determined, possibly confounding expanded clonotype changes.

This CDR3 contains 14 residues. The V gene's germline CDR1 is DFQATT and CDR2 SNEGSKA (reference sequence). V shed 5 bases and J 1 base; nucleotides not matched to a gene: 2. Together with a sample-barcoded 5' primer, a J-beta primer mix was included in a second PCR lasting roughly 6 to 12 cycles. Each sample yielded at least 2.5 million CDR3-containing paired-end reads. TCRdb reanalysed the 5' RACE reads using MiXCR and keeps one entry per CDR3 protein. The sample has 700,000 or so distinct CDR3 sequences, 22% seen once. V usage is TRBV20-1 and J usage is TRBJ2-2; 9 bases are shared with TRBD1. Sequencing used blood. The receptor was isolated from a man aged 65 to 79 in good health. CDR3 DNA: TGCAGTGCTCGACAGGGGGTGAACACCGGGGAGCTGTTTTTT. It encodes CSARQGVNTGELFF.